This T cell receptor (beta chain) was captured by sequencing in a study of CD8+CD57+ T cells in acquired aplastic anemia. As for the study in general: Across the sorted CD4+ and CD8+ cells, DNA amounts averaged 3.2 ug.

The V gene's germline CDR1 is MNHNY and CDR2 SVGAGI (reference sequence). The CDR3 runs to 14 residues. The J segment lost 6 bases and the V segment lost 3 bases, leaving 7 bases of the junction unmatched. The template for TCR beta VDJ and CDR3 sequence profiling was genomic DNA. TCRdb ran MiXCR on the reads and lists one entry per CDR3 protein. Among around 180,000 distinct CDR3 sequences listed, about three fifths were seen once. This clonotype was recorded a few times. Antigen unknown. Points from the study as a whole: Both patients and controls carried the same twenty-nine CD8+ CDR3 sequences.

This TCR came from a human donor with severe aplastic anemia or a healthy control (not recorded which). The V call is TRBV6-6, the J call TRBJ2-7, with TRBD2 matching over 8 bases. Sequencing input: sorted CD4+, CD8+, or CD8+CD57+ T cells (not recorded which) from PBMCs. The CDR3 sequence: CASSYSGTSGEQYF. The CDR3 DNA is TGTGCCAGCAGTTATAGCGGGACATCTGGCGAGCAGTACTTC.